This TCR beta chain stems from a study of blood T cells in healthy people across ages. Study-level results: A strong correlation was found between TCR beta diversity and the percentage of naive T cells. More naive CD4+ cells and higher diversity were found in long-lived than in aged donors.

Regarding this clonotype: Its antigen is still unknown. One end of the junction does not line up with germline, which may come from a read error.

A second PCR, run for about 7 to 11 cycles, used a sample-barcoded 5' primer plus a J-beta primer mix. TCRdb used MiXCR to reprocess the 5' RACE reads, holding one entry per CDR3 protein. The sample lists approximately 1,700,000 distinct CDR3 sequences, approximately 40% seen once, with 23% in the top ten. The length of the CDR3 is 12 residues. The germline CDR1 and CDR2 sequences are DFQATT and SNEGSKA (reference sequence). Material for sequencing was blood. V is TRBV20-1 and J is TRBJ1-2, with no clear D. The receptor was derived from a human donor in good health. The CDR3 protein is CRARDQSYGYTF. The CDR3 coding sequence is TGCAGGGCTAGAGATCAGTCCTATGGCTACACCTTC.